Each of the 3 T cell receptor beta chains below was sequenced from the same sample in a study of tumor-infiltrating lymphocytes in primary liver carcinoma. From 450 to 550 ng total RNA, TCR beta cDNA was generated with a primer in the constant region. What produced the TCR beta libraries was three nested multiplex PCR rounds using slightly modified ARM-PCR. Investigators reported that the first two PCR rounds, at roughly 10 cycles each, used TRBV1-TRBV30 forward primers with a C-beta reverse primer. Using its own MiXCR run on the multiplex PCR reads, TCRdb lists one record per CDR3 protein. The sample includes approximately 320,000 distinct CDR3 sequences, about 50% of them seen just once. The source of the blood RNA was unsorted whole blood, and germline DNA was extracted as well. Sequenced sample: peripheral blood. The receptor source for this set is a woman under 40 with primary liver carcinoma and hepatitis B virus infection.

This rearrangement joins TRBV14 to TRBJ2-2, with a possible D match to TRBD1 (6 bases). V lost 4 bases to trimming and J lost 9 bases, with 12 bases between them. The CDR3 has 13 residues. The germline V gene encodes CDR1 SGHDN and CDR2 FVKESK. The chain's CDR3 is CASSRQVTWELFF. In DNA form, the CDR3 reads TGTGCCAGCAGCCGACAGGTGACCTGGGAGCTGTTTTTT.

This clonotype was found many times. The rearrangement joins TRBV10-3 to TRBJ1-1; TRBD1 agrees at 7 bases. The V gene end was trimmed by 5 bases and the J gene end by 3 bases; junction bases not matched to a gene: 6. Germline V lookup: CDR1 ENHRY, CDR2 SYGVKD. CDR3 size: 14 residues. The CDR3 DNA sequence: TGTGCCATCAGTAACAGGGGCGGTGACACTGAAGCTTTCTTT. Its translation: CAISNRGGDTEAFF.

A note on this clonotype: At one of its ends the junction is not consistent with the germline gene, which may arise from a read error. J is TRBJ2-3 and V is TRBV11-1; no clear D gene. Germline V gene lookup returns CDR1 SGHAT and CDR2 FQDESV (reference sequence). The CDR3 is 15 residues long. The CDR3 here is CASRRAPHSTDTRHF. As DNA, the CDR3 is TGTGCCAGCCGCCGAGCCCCACATAGCACAGATACGCGGCATTTT.